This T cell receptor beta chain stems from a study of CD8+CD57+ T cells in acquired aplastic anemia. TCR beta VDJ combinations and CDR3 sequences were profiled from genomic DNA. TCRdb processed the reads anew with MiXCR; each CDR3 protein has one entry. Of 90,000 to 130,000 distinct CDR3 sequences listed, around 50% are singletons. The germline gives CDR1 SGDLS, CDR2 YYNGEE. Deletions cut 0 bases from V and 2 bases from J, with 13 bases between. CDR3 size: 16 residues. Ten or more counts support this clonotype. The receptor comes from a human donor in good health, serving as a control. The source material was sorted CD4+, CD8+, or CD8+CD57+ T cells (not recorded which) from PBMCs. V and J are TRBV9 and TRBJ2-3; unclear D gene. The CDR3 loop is CASSVAWATDTDTQYF. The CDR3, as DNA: TGTGCCAGCAGCGTAGCCTGGGCTACAGACACAGATACGCAGTATTTT.